The rows below give T cell receptor beta chains drawn from one sample of a study of long-term antiretroviral therapy in people with HIV. The repertoire was sequenced with immunoSEQ multiplex PCR; TCRdb's copy has only in-frame clones and lacks some. The sample has roughly 35,000 clones; over 85% are singletons. The sequencing used unsorted PBMCs, collected more than 5 years after starting antiretroviral therapy. These receptor sequences come from a woman aged 45 to 65 with HIV. CDR3s include the opening cysteine and the closing phenylalanine or tryptophan. D genes are given only for firm matches. Clone size is given for some rows only: seen once, a few or many times, or a class if the clone is expanded.

V: TRBV11-3; D: NA; J: TRBJ1-1; size: NA; CDR3: CASSFGGRSTEAFF; DNA: TGTGCCAGCAGCTTCGGAGGGAGGAGCACTGAAGCTTTCTTT
V: TRBV15; D: TRBD2; J: TRBJ2-1; size: NA; CDR3: CATSRERTSAGGYNEQFF; DNA: TGTGCCACCAGCAGGGAACGGACCTCAGCGGGGGGTTACAATGAGCAGTTCTTC
V: TRBV5-1; D: NA; J: TRBJ1-1; size: NA; CDR3: CASSRERAAEAFF; DNA: TGCGCCAGCAGCCGAGAACGAGCTGCTGAAGCTTTCTTT
V: TRBV6-5; D: NA; J: TRBJ1-1; size: NA; CDR3: CASSYLGVQGTVEAFF; DNA: TGTGCCAGCAGTTACCTGGGGGTGCAGGGGACGGTTGAAGCTTTCTTT
V: TRBV30; D: NA; J: TRBJ2-3; size: NA; CDR3: CAWSVEQTEYF; DNA: TGTGCCTGGAGTGTAGAACAGACGGAGTATTTT
V: TRBV30; D: TRBD1; J: TRBJ1-5; size: NA; CDR3: CAWTGGTSNQPQHF; DNA: TGTGCCTGGACAGGGGGCACGAGCAATCAGCCCCAGCATTTT
V: TRBV7-9; D: TRBD1; J: TRBJ1-1; size: NA; CDR3: CASSSTFGQGTNTEAFF; DNA: TGTGCCAGCAGCTCGACCTTCGGACAGGGGACGAACACTGAAGCTTTCTTT
V: TRBV5-1; D: TRBD2; J: TRBJ2-3; size: NA; CDR3: CASSLSGATDTQYF; DNA: TGCGCCAGCAGCTTAAGCGGGGCCACAGATACGCAGTATTTT
V: TRBV5-5; D: NA; J: TRBJ1-4; size: once; CDR3: CASSLRFEREKLFF; DNA: TGTGCCAGCAGCTTACGGTTTGAACGGGAAAAACTGTTTTTT
V: TRBV5-6; D: NA; J: TRBJ2-5; size: few; CDR3: CASSPGTPQETQYF; DNA: TGTGCCAGCAGCCCCGGGACTCCGCAAGAGACCCAGTACTTC
V: TRBV19; D: NA; J: TRBJ1-4; size: NA; CDR3: CASSITGTSEKLFF; DNA: TGTGCCAGTAGTATCACCGGGACATCCGAAAAACTGTTTTTT
V: TRBV6-1; D: NA; J: TRBJ1-5; size: once; CDR3: CASRVGSDQPQHF; DNA: TGTGCCAGCAGGGTCGGGTCTGATCAGCCCCAGCATTTT
V: TRBV2; D: NA; J: TRBJ1-1; size: NA; CDR3: CASSSTTSVNTEAFF; DNA: TGTGCCAGCAGTTCGACGACTTCGGTGAACACTGAAGCTTTCTTT
V: TRBV7-9; D: TRBD2; J: TRBJ2-1; size: NA; CDR3: CASSSSPSGTEQFF; DNA: TGTGCCAGCAGCTCATCCCCTAGCGGGACGGAGCAGTTCTTC
V: TRBV5-1; D: NA; J: TRBJ1-4; size: NA; CDR3: CASSGAGSTNEKLFF; DNA: TGCGCCAGCAGCGGGGCAGGGTCTACTAATGAAAAACTGTTTTTT